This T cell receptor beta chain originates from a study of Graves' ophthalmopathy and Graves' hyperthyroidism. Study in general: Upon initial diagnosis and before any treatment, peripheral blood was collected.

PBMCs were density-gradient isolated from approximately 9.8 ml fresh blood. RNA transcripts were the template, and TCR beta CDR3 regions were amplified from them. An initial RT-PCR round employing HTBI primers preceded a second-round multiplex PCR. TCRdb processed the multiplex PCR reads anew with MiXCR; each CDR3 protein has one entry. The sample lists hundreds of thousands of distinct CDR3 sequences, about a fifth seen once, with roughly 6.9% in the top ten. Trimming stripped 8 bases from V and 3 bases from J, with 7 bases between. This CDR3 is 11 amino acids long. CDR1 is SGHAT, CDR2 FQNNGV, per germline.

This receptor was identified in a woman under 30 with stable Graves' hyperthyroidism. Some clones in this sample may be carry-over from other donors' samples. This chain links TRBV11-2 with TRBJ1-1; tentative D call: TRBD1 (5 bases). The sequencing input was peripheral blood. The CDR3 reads CASGAYTEAFF. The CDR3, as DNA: TGTGCCAGCGGGGCGTACACTGAAGCTTTCTTT.